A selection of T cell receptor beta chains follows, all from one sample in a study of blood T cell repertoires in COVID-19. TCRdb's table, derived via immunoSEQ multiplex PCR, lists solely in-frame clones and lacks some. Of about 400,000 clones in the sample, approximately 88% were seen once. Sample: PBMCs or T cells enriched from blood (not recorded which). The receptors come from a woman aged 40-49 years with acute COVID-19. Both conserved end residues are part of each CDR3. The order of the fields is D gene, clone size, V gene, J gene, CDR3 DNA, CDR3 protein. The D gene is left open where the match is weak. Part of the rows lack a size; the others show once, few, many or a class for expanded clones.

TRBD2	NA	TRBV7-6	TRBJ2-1	TGTGCCAGCAGCCTAGCCGGGGGGAGAGCCTACAATGAGCAGTTCTTC	CASSLAGGRAYNEQFF
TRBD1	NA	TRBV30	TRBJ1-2	TGTGCCTGGAGTCACAAAGGGACAGGGGGTATTACTTTTGGCTACACCTTC	CAWSHKGTGGITFGYTF
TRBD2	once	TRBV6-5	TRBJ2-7	TGTGCCAGCAGTTACCTGCTAGCGGGGTACGAGCAGTACTTC	CASSYLLAGYEQYF
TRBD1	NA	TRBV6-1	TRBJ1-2	TGTGCCAGCAGTGAAAAAAAGGGGGCGGTTGGAGGCTACACCTTC	CASSEKKGAVGGYTF
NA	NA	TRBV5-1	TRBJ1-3	TGCGCCAGCAGCTTGCTCGGGGGCTCTGGAAACACCATATATTTT	CASSLLGGSGNTIYF
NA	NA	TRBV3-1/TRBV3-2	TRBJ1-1	TGTGCCAGCAGCCAAGATGGTGGCAGGGGTACTGAAGCTTTCTTT	CASSQDGGRGTEAFF
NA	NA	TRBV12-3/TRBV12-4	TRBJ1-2	TGTGCCAGCAGTGACGACATGCCTTATGGCTACACCTTC	CASSDDMPYGYTF
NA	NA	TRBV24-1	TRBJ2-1	TGTGCCACCAGTGATTTGCGCGGGGTGGATGAGCAGTTCTTC	CATSDLRGVDEQFF
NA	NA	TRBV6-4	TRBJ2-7	TGTGCCAGCAGTGATGAGATTGAGCAGTACTTC	CASSDEIEQYF
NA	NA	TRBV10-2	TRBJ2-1	TGCGCCAGCACCGAGGTCAGGGGCAATGAGCAGTTCTTC	CASTEVRGNEQFF
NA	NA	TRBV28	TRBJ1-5	TGTGCCAGCAGTTTACGGGGTATTAGCAATCAGCCCCAGCATTTT	CASSLRGISNQPQHF
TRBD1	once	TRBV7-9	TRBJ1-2	TGTGCCAGCAGTCGGGGACAGGAGGCGTGGGGCTACACCTTC	CASSRGQEAWGYTF
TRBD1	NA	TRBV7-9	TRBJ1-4	TGTGCCAGCAGCCCCCCAGGGACAGGGAATGAAAAACTGTTTTTT	CASSPPGTGNEKLFF
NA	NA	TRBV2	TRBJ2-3	TGTGCCAGCAGTGAGGGGGCGCGCTCAGATACGCAGTATTTT	CASSEGARSDTQYF
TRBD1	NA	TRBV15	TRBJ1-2	TGTGCCACCAGCAAGACAGGGTTCGTCAATGGCTACACCTTC	CATSKTGFVNGYTF
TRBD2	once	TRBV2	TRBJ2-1	TGTGCCGGGACCAAGCTAGCGGGGTTGAGCAATGAGCAGTTCTTC	CAGTKLAGLSNEQFF
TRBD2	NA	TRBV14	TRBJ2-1	TGTGCCAGCAGCCCGCTAATAGCGGGGGGGCCGGGTGAGCAGTTCTTC	CASSPLIAGGPGEQFF
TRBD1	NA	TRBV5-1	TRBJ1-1	TGCGCCAGCAGCTTGGAAACAGGGGCCCTCGAAGCTTTCTTT	CASSLETGALEAFF
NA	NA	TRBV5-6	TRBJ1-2	TGTGCCAGCAGCTTGCAAGTGGTGGAGTATGGCTACACCTTC	CASSLQVVEYGYTF
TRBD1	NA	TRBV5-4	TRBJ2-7	TGTGCCAGCAGCTCGGACAGGGCTGAGTACGAGCAGTACTTC	CASSSDRAEYEQYF
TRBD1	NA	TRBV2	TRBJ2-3	TGTGCCACAGTCAGACAGGGAACAGATACGCAGTATTTT	CATVRQGTDTQYF
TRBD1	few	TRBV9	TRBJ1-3	TGTGCCAGCAGCGTAGGGGGGACAGGGGTTGCTGGAAACACCATATATTTT	CASSVGGTGVAGNTIYF
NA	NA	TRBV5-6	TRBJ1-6	TGTGCCAGCAGCTTAAACTACAGGGATAATTCACCCCTCCACTTT	CASSLNYRDNSPLHF
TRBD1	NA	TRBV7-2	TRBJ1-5	TGTGCCAGCAGCTTAGAGGGGACAGCCTATAGCAATCAGCCCCAGCATTTT	CASSLEGTAYSNQPQHF
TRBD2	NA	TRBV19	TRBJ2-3	TGTGCCAGTAGTGTTAGCGGGGGGGGTACAGATACGCAGTATTTT	CASSVSGGGTDTQYF
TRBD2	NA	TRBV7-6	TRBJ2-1	TGTGCCAGCAGCTCCGGGACTAGCCTAGTAAATGAGCAGTTCTTC	CASSSGTSLVNEQFF
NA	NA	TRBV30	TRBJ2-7	TGTGCCTGGAGTGTAAACATCTACGAGCAGTACTTC	CAWSVNIYEQYF
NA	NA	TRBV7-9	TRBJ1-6	TGTGCCAGCAGCTTAGTTGTGGGACACGGGAATTCACCCCTCCACTTT	CASSLVVGHGNSPLHF
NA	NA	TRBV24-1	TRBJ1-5	TGTGCCACCAGTAACGGGAACAATCAGCCCCAGCATTTT	CATSNGNNQPQHF
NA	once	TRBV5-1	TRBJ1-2	TGCGCCAGCAGCGAGAGCAGGGGTGCAGCCCGGGATGGCTACACCTTC	CASSESRGAARDGYTF
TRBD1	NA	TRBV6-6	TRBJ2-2	TGTGCCAGCTGGGACAGGGGCTCAGCGAACACCGGGGAGCTGTTTTTT	CASWDRGSANTGELFF
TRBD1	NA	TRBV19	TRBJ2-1	TGTGCCAGTAGTCCCTACAGGGGGCAAGGCTACAATGAGCAGTTCTTC	CASSPYRGQGYNEQFF